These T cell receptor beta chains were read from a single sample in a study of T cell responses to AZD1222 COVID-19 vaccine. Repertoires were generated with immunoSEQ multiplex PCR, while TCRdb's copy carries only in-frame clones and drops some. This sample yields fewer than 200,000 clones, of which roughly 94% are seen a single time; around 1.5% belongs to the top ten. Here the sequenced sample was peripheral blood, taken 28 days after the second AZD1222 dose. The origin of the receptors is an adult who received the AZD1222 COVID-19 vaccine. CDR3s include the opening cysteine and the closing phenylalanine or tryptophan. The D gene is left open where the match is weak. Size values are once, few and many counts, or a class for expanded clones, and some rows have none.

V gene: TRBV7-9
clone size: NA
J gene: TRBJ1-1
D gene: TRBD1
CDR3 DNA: TGTGCCAGCAGCCCCAGGGGGGGTCATAACACTGAAGCTTTCTTT
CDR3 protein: CASSPRGGHNTEAFF

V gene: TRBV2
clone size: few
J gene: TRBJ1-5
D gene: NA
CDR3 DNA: TGTGCCAGCAGTGTAGGCACCTATCAGCCCCAGCATTTT
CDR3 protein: CASSVGTYQPQHF

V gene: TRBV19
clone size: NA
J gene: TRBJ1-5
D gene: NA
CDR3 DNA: TGTGCCAGTAGTATACAGGGGCCCAGTCAGCCCCAGCATTTT
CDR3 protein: CASSIQGPSQPQHF

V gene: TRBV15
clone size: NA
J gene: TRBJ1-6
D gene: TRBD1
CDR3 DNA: TGTGCCACCAGCAAGGGGGCTGAGGTAACACCCCTCCACTTT
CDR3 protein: CATSKGAEVTPLHF

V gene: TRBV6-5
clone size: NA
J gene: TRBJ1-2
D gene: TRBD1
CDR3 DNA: TGTGCCAGCAGTAGACAGGGGGCTTACGACTATGGCTACACCTTC
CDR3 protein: CASSRQGAYDYGYTF

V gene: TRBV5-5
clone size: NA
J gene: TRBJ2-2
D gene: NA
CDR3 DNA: TGTGCCAGCAGCTTGTTGGGGCCCGCGAACACCGGGGAGCTGTTTTTT
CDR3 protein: CASSLLGPANTGELFF

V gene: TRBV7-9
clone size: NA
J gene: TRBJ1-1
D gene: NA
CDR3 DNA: TGTGCCAGCATGGTTCCTGGGGGGGAAAACACTGAAGCTTTCTTT
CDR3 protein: CASMVPGGENTEAFF

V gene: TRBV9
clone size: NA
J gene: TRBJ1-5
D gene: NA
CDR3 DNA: TGTGCCAGCAGCGTAGGGGTGGGCAATCAGCCCCAGCATTTT
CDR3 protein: CASSVGVGNQPQHF

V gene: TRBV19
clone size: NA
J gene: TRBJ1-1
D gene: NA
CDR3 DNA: TGTGCCAGTACCCATGGGGGGGCCACTGAAGCTTTCTTT
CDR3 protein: CASTHGGATEAFF

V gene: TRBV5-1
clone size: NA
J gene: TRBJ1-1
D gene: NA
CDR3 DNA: TGCGCCAGCGTACAAAACGGACAGAACACTGAAGCTTTCTTT
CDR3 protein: CASVQNGQNTEAFF

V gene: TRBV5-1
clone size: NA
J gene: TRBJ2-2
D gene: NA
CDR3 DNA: TGCGCCAGCACGACCAAAATAGGGACCGGGGAGCTGTTTTTT
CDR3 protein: CASTTKIGTGELFF

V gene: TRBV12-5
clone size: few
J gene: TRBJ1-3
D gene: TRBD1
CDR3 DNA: TGTGCTAGTGGGGCAGGGGGTGGTGGAAACACCATATATTTT
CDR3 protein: CASGAGGGGNTIYF

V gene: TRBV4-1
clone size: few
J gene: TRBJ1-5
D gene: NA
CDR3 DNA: TGCGCCAGCAGCCAAGTTGGTTGGAATCAGCCCCAGCATTTT
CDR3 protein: CASSQVGWNQPQHF

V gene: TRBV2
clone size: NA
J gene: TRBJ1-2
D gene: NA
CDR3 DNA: TGTGCCAGCAGTGAACAAACTGGATCACCCCAAGGCTACACCTTC
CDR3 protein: CASSEQTGSPQGYTF

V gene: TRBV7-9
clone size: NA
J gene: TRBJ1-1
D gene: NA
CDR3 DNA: TGTGCCAGCAGCTTAGACCAGGGGACAAAGACTGAAGCTTTCTTT
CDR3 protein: CASSLDQGTKTEAFF

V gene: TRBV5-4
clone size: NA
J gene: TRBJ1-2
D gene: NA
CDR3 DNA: TGTGCCAGCAGCTTGGCCGTACAGGGTCGTGGCTACACCTTC
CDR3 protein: CASSLAVQGRGYTF

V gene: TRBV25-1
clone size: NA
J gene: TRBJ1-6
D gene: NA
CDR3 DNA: TGTGCCAGCAGTGATTCGTTTAAAGGGATCCCCATTTCACCCCTCCACTTT
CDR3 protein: CASSDSFKGIPISPLHF

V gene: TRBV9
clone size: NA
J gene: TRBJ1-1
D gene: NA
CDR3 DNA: TGTGCCAGCAGCGATGGACAGCCAACTGAAGCTTTCTTT
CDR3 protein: CASSDGQPTEAFF

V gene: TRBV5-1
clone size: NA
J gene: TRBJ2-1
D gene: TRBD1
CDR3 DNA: TGCGCCAGCAGCTTTACCGTGGGACAGGGTGCCAATGAGCAGTTCTTC
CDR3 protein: CASSFTVGQGANEQFF

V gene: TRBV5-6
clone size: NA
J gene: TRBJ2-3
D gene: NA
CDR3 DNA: TGTGCCAGCAGCTTCATTGGGCGAGGAAGGAGCACAGATACGCAGTATTTT
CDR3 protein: CASSFIGRGRSTDTQYF

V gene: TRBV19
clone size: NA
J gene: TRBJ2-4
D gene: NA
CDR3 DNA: TGTGCCAGTACCGGACTGGGCGACGCAGCCAAAAACATTCAGTACTTC
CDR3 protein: CASTGLGDAAKNIQYF

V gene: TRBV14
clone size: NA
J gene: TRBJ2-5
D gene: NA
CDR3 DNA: TGTGCCAGCAGCCATGCTAGGGGGGGAGAGGCGGAGACCCAGTACTTC
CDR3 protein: CASSHARGGEAETQYF

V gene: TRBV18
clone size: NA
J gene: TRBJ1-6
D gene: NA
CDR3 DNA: TGTGCCAGCTCACCAATCGTCGACCAAAATTCACCCCTCCACTTT
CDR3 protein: CASSPIVDQNSPLHF

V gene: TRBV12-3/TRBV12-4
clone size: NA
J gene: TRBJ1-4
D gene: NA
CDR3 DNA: TGTGCCAGTCGGGGGAGTTGGGAAAAACTGTTTTTT
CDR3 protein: CASRGSWEKLFF

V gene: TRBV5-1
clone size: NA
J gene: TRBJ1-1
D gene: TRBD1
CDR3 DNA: TGCGCCAGCAGCTTGAACAGGGGAGACACTGAAGCTTTCTTT
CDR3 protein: CASSLNRGDTEAFF

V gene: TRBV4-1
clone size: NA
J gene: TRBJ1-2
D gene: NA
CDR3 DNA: TGCGCCAGCAGCCAAGGGACGGGGACGGCTTATGGCTACACCTTC
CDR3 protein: CASSQGTGTAYGYTF

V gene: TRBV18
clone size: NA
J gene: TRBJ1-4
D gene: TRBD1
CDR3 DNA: TGTGCCAGCTCATCGGGACAGGGTAATGAAAAACTGTTTTTT
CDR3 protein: CASSSGQGNEKLFF

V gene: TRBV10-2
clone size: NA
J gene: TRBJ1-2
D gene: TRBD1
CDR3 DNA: TGCGCCAGCAGTACAGGGGGCAAGAACTATGGCTACACCTTC
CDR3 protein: CASSTGGKNYGYTF

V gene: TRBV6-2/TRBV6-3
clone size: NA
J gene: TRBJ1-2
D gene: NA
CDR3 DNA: TGTGCCAGCAGTTACTCGAGTAAGCTCCCTCTCGGCTACACCTTC
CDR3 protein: CASSYSSKLPLGYTF

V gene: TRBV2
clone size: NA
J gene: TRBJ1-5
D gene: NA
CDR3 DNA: TGTGCCAGCACCATACCACGACCCGTTAATCAGCCCCAGCATTTT
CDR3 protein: CASTIPRPVNQPQHF

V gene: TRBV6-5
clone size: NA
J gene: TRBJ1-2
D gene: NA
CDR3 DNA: TGTGCCAGCAGTTACAGTCGAACGGCGCACGGCTACACCTTC
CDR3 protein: CASSYSRTAHGYTF

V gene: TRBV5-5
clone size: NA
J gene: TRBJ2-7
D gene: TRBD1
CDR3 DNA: TGTGCCAGCAGCTTGGCGTGGGGGACAGGGAGTTACGAGCAGTACTTC
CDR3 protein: CASSLAWGTGSYEQYF

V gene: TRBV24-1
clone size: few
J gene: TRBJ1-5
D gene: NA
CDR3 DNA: TGTGCCACCAGTGATTCCTGGGGGAACCCCGGGAGCAATCAGCCCCAGCATTTT
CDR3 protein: CATSDSWGNPGSNQPQHF

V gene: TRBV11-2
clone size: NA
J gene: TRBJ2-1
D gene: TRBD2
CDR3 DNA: TGTGCCAGCAGCTCGGGGACTACCAATGAGCAGTTCTTC
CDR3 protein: CASSSGTTNEQFF

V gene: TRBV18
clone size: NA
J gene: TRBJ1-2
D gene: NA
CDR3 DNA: TGTGCCAGCTCAGCACAAAGCCCCAGGGTAAGGGGCTACACCTTC
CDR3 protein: CASSAQSPRVRGYTF

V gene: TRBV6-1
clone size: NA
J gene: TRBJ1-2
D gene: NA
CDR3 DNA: TGTGCCAGCAGTGAGCTACCAGGTTTGGGAGGCTACACCTTC
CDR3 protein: CASSELPGLGGYTF

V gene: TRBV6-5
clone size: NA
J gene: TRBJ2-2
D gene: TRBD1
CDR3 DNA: TGTGCCAGCAGCCGGACAGGGTTGAGCGGGGAGCTGTTTTTT
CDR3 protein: CASSRTGLSGELFF

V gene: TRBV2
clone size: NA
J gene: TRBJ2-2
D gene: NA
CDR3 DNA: TGTGCCGGTAACAGGGAGTTCGGTGAGCTGTTTTTT
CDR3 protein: CAGNREFGELFF

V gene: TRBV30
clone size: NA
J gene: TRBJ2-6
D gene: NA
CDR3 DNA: TGTGCCTCTGACAGCTCTGGGGCCAACGTCCTGACTTTC
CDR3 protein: CASDSSGANVLTF

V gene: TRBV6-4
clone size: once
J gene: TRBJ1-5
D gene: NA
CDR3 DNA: TGTGCCAGCAGTCAGGACCACAATCAGCCCCAGCATTTT
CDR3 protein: CASSQDHNQPQHF

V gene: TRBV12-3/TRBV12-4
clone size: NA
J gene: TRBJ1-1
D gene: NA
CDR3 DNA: TGTGCCAGCAGTTTAGATACCGGGTCTGAAGCTTTCTTT
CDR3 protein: CASSLDTGSEAFF

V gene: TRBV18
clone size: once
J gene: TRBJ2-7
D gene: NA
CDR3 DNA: TGTGCCAGCTCAGATACGGGACAAAATTACGAGCAGCACTTC
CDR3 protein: CASSDTGQNYEQHF

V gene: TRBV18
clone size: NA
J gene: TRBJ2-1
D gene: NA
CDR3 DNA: TGTGCCAGCTCACCGCTGACGGATGAGCAGTTCTTC
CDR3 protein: CASSPLTDEQFF

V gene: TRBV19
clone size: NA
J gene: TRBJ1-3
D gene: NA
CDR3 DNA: TGTGCCACTACAGGCCTCTCTGGAAACACCATATATTTT
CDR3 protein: CATTGLSGNTIYF

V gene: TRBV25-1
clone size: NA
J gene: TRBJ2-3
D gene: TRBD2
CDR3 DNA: TGTGCCAGCAGTGACGTGACTAGCGGGAAAACAGATACGCAGTATTTT
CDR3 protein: CASSDVTSGKTDTQYF